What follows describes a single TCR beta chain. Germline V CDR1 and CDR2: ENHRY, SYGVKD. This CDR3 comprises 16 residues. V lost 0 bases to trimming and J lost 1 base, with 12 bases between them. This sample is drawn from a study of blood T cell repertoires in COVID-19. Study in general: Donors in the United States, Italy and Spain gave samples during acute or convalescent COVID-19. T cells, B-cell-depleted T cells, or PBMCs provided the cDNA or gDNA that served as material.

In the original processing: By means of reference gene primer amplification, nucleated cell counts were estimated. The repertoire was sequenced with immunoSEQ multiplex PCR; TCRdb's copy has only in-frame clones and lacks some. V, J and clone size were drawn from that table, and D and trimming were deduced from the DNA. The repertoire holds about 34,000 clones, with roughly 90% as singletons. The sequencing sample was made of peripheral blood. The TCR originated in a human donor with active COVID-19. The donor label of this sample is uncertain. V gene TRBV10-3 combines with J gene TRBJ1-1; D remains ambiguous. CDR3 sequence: CAISESVSHSNTEAFF. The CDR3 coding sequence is TGTGCCATCAGTGAGTCTGTGAGTCACTCGAACACTGAAGCTTTCTTT.